This T cell receptor beta chain was captured by sequencing in a study of vaccination effects on CD4 cells after COVID-19. The overall study: Peptide-pool stimulation followed by sequencing identified expanded antigen-specific CD4+ clonotypes in the ViraFEST assay. In culture with approximately 9.5 IU/ml IL-2 and 8 to 10 ug/ml peptides, PBMC were grown at around 1.8 million per well. Whole-study results and caveats: By a late point after vaccination, infection- and vaccine-induced clones had shrunk markedly through clonal contraction.

Profiling relied on immunoSEQ multiplex PCR, and the TCRdb table lists in-frame clones only, not all of them. The table includes 37,000 or so clones, 65% to 80% detected once. This clone has more than one count but fewer than ten. Its antigen remains unidentified. Once cultured for roughly nine days, the cells underwent separation to obtain CD4+ T cells. Recipients of the vaccine had no prior SARS-CoV-2 infection and negative nucleocapsid antibodies. Per the germline V gene, CDR1 is LGHNA and CDR2 is YNFKEQ. V trimming: 2 bases; J trimming: 4 bases; junction bases outside the gene matches: 11. The CDR3 runs 18 residues.

Here the sequenced sample was CD4+ T cells from PBMCs cultured without peptide, taken before COVID-19 vaccination. The rearrangement joins TRBV4-2 to TRBJ2-5; 12 bases agree with TRBD2. The receptor was derived from a human donor who received a COVID-19 vaccine. The chain's CDR3 is CASSQYPPSGGAGETQYF. The CDR3 DNA is TGTGCCAGCAGCCAATACCCTCCTAGCGGGGGGGCCGGAGAGACCCAGTACTTC.